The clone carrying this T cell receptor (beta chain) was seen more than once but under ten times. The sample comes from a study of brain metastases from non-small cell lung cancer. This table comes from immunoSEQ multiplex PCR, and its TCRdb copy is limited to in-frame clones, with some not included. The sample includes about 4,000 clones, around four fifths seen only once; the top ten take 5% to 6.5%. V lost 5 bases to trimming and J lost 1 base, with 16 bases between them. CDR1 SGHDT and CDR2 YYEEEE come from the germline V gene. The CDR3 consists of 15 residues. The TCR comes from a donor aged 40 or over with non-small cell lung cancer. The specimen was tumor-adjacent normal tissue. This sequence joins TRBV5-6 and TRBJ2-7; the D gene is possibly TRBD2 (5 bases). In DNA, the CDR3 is TGTGCCAGCAGTTTGAGCGGAAAACGATCCTACGAGCAGTACTTC. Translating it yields CASSLSGKRSYEQYF.